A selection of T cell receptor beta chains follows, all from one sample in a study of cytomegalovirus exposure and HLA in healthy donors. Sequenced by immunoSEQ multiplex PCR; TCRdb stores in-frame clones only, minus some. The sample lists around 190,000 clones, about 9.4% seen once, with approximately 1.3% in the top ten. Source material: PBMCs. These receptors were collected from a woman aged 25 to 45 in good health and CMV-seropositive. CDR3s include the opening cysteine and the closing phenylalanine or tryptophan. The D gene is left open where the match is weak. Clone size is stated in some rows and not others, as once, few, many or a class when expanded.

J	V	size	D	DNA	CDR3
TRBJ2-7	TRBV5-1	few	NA	TGCGCCAGCAACCTTGGAACAGGCTACGAGCAGTACTTC	CASNLGTGYEQYF
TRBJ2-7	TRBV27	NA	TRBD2	TGTGCCAGCAGGACCGGGACTAGCGGTACCGAGCAGTACTTC	CASRTGTSGTEQYF
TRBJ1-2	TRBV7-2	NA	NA	TGTGCCAGCAGCTTATCTGACGGGAACTATGGCTACACCTTC	CASSLSDGNYGYTF
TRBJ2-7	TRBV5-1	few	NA	TGCGCCAGCAGCTTGGACTATCTCTACGAGCAGTACTTC	CASSLDYLYEQYF
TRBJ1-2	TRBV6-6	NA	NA	TGTGCCAGCAGTTACTCAGAGGGTTTGATTAACGGCTACACCTTC	CASSYSEGLINGYTF
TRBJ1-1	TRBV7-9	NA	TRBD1	TGTGCCAGCAGCCCTCGCGGGACAGGTATGAACACTGAAGCTTTCTTT	CASSPRGTGMNTEAFF
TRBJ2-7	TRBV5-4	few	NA	TGTGCCAGCAGCTTGGGCAGGGCCTACGAGCAGTACTTC	CASSLGRAYEQYF
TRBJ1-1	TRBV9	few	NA	TGTGCCAGCAGCGTAGAACAGGACACTGAAGCTTTCTTT	CASSVEQDTEAFF
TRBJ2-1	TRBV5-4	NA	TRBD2	TGTGCCAGCAGCTCTCGGACTAGCGGTCCTAGCTCCTACAATGAGCAGTTCTTC	CASSSRTSGPSSYNEQFF
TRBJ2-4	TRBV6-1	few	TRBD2	TGTGCCAGCAGTGAAGTCCCCGGGACTAGCGTCAAAAACATTCAGTACTTC	CASSEVPGTSVKNIQYF
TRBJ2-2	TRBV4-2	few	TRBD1	TGTGCCAGCAGCCCCGAGGGGACAGGGCGGACCGGGGAGCTGTTTTTT	CASSPEGTGRTGELFF
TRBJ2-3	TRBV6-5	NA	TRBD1	TGTGCCAGCAGTTACAGTGGGACAGGGACAGATACGCAGTATTTT	CASSYSGTGTDTQYF
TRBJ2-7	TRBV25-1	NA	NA	TGTGCCAGCAGTGCCACCTACGAGCAGTACTTC	CASSATYEQYF
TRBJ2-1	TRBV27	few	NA	TGTGCCAGCAGTCTTCCCCTCAATGAGCAGTTCTTC	CASSLPLNEQFF
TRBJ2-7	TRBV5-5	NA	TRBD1	TGTGCCAGCAGCCCGGGACAGGGACGCGAGCAGTACTTC	CASSPGQGREQYF
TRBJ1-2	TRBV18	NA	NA	TGTGCCAGCTCACCCAGGGGTGACGGCTACACCTTC	CASSPRGDGYTF
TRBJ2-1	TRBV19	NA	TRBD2	TGTGCCAGTAGTATACCGGGACTAGCGGCCCTTTGGACTCACAATGAGCAGTTCTTC	CASSIPGLAALWTHNEQFF
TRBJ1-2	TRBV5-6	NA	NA	TGTGCCAGCAGCCCCCCCGGGGCTAACTATGGCTACACCTTC	CASSPPGANYGYTF
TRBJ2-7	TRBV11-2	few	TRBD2	TGTGCCAGCAGCCCCCGAGAGGCCGGACTAGCGAACGAGCAGTACTTC	CASSPREAGLANEQYF
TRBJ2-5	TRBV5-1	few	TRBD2	TGCGCCAGCAGCTTGGGACTAGCGGGGGTCCAAGAGACCCAGTACTTC	CASSLGLAGVQETQYF
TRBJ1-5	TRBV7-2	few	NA	TGTGCCAGCAGCTCGAATCTTAGACAGCCCCAGCATTTT	CASSSNLRQPQHF
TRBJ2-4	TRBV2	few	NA	TGTGCCAGCAGTGAAGGGGGGGGGCCCCTAGCCAAAAACATTCAGTACTTC	CASSEGGGPLAKNIQYF
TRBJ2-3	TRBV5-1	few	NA	TGCGCCAGTATCGACTCCTCGAGCACAGATACGCAGTATTTT	CASIDSSSTDTQYF
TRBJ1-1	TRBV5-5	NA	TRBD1	TGTGCCAGCAGCAGCGGGACAGGGGGCACTGAAGCTTTCTTT	CASSSGTGGTEAFF
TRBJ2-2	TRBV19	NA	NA	TGTGCCAGTAGACTAAGCCCGGGGGAGCTGTTTTTT	CASRLSPGELFF
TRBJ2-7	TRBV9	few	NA	TGTGCCAGCAGCGTAGGGGCTAGCTTACAATACGAGCAGTACTTC	CASSVGASLQYEQYF
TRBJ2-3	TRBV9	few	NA	TGTGCCAGCAGCGTAGGGGCGGGACCCAGCACAGATACGCAGTATTTT	CASSVGAGPSTDTQYF
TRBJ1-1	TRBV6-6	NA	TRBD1	TGTGCCAGCAGTACCTTTTGGACAGGGGACACTGAAGCTTTCTTT	CASSTFWTGDTEAFF
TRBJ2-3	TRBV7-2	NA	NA	TGTGCCAGCAGCTTTCCTGGAGGGCGGGGCACAGATACGCAGTATTTT	CASSFPGGRGTDTQYF
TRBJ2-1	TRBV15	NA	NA	TGTGCCACCAGCGGGAGACTCTACAATGAGCAGTTCTTC	CATSGRLYNEQFF
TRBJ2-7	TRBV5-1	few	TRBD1	TGCGCCAGCAGCCCCTTGACAGGGGGCTATAAGGACGAGCAGTACTTC	CASSPLTGGYKDEQYF
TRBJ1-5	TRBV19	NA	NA	TGTGCCAGTAGTAAGGAACAGGGAACCAATCAGCCCCAGCATTTT	CASSKEQGTNQPQHF
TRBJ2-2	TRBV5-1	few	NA	TGCGCCAGCAGCCCACAGGCCCCAACCGGGGAGCTGTTTTTT	CASSPQAPTGELFF
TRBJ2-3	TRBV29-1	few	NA	TGCAGCGTTGACAGGGACACAGATACGCAGTATTTT	CSVDRDTDTQYF
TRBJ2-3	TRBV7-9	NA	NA	TGTGCCAGCACCCACCGGGGTACAGATACGCAGTATTTT	CASTHRGTDTQYF
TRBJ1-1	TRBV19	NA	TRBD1	TGTGCCAGTATTGACAGGGGACGGAACACTGAAGCTTTCTTT	CASIDRGRNTEAFF
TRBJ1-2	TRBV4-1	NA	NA	TGCGCCAGCAGCCAAGGGGGCCTGACTAACTATGGCTACACCTTC	CASSQGGLTNYGYTF
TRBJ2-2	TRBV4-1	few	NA	TGCGCCAGCAGCCAACTCCAGGGGCCCGGGGAGCTGTTTTTT	CASSQLQGPGELFF
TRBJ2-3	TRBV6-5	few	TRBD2	TGTGCCAGCAGTTACACCCGACTAGCGGAGCAGTATTTT	CASSYTRLAEQYF
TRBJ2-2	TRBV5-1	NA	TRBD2	TGCGCCAGCAGTCTAGCGGGAGAGGCCGGGGAGCTGTTTTTT	CASSLAGEAGELFF
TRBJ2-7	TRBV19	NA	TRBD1	TGTGCCAGTAGTTCATACAGGGGTTCTGAAGACGAGCAGTACTTC	CASSSYRGSEDEQYF
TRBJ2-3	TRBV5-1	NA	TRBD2	TGCGCCAGCAGCTTTTCGGGACTAAACACAGATACGCAGTATTTT	CASSFSGLNTDTQYF
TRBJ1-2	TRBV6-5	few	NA	TGTGCCAGCAGTTATAGAGACGGAGATGGCTACACCTTC	CASSYRDGDGYTF
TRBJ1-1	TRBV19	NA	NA	TGTGCCAGTCCAATGTTGACAGAGTCGAACACTGAAGCTTTCTTT	CASPMLTESNTEAFF
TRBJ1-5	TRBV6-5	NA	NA	TGTGCCAGCAGTTACGGCCAGTATAGCAATCAGCCCCAGCATTTT	CASSYGQYSNQPQHF
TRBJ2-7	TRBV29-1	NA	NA	TGCAGCGTTGGACAGCACCCGTCCTACGAGCAGTACTTC	CSVGQHPSYEQYF
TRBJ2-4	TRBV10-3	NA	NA	TGTGCCATCAGTGAGGGACAAATTCAGTACTTC	CAISEGQIQYF
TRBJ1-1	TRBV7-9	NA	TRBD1	TGTGCCAGCAGACGACAGGGGGACACTGAAGCTTTCTTT	CASRRQGDTEAFF
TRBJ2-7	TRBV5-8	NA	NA	TGTGCCAGCAGCTTGAGCTTTTACGAGCAGTACTTC	CASSLSFYEQYF
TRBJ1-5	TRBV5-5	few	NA	TGTGCCAGCAGCCCGGGAGGGAGCCAGCCCCAGCATTTT	CASSPGGSQPQHF
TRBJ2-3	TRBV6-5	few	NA	TGTGCCAGCAGTTACAGGGCGGGGGCGACAGATACGCAGTATTTT	CASSYRAGATDTQYF
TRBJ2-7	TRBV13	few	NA	TGTGCCAGCAGCTTAGCCGGCGGCACCTACGAGCAGTACTTC	CASSLAGGTYEQYF
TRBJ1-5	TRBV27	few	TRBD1	TGTGCCAGCAGTTTATCGGGACAGACTAGCAATCAGCCCCAGCATTTT	CASSLSGQTSNQPQHF
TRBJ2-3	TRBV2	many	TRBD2	TGTGCCAGCAGGGGAGGCTCCGGGACTAGCGGGAACCCAGATACGCAGTATTTT	CASRGGSGTSGNPDTQYF
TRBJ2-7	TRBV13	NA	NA	TGTGCCAGTAGTAGCGGTATCTCCTACGAGCAGTACTTC	CASSSGISYEQYF
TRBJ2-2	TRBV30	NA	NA	TGTGCCTGGTCTACTGGGGAGCTGTTTTTT	CAWSTGELFF
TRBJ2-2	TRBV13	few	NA	TGTGCCAGCAGCTTGGGGGCGCCGGGCACCGGGGAGCTGTTTTTT	CASSLGAPGTGELFF